Listed below are T cell receptor beta chains from one sample, sequenced in a study of blood T cell repertoires in COVID-19. Assay: immunoSEQ multiplex PCR; the TCRdb copy retains only in-frame clones and omits some. The sample has about 250,000 clones; approximately 89% are singletons. Sequenced input: PBMCs or T cells enriched from blood (not recorded which). Receptors were obtained from a woman between 25 and 40 years old with acute COVID-19. CDR3s include the opening cysteine and the closing phenylalanine or tryptophan. Fields, in order: V gene, J gene, CDR3 protein.

TRBV24-1	TRBJ2-2	CATSVGRARNTGELFF
TRBV6-1	TRBJ2-1	CASSERGQGVGEQFF
TRBV13	TRBJ1-1	CASSTGSNTEAFF
TRBV30	TRBJ1-1	CAWEKGAQGWGEAFF
TRBV12-5	TRBJ1-5	CASGRTGDSNQPQHF
TRBV9	TRBJ1-1	CASSGGRGTEAFF
TRBV30	TRBJ1-2	CALGGEDYGYTF
TRBV11-3	TRBJ1-6	CASSLVCLEALYNSPLHF
TRBV5-6	TRBJ2-7	CASSPDPRTSSYEQYF
TRBV7-9	TRBJ1-2	CASSLTGYTF
TRBV15	TRBJ1-1	CATSRDLGPNTEAFF
TRBV5-4	TRBJ2-3	CASSLDRGNTDTQYF
TRBV19	TRBJ1-5	CASSIYRDRVGNQPQHF
TRBV21-1	TRBJ1-5	CASSSGTVSNQPQHF
TRBV7-2	TRBJ2-2	CASSPQERDSNTGELFF
TRBV9	TRBJ1-2	CASSEQGSYGYTF
TRBV10-3	TRBJ2-5	CAISEAWGRETQYF
TRBV29-1	TRBJ2-1	CSVEDPAGASPGEQFF
TRBV11-2	TRBJ2-1	CASSLDLLVAGGLNEQFF
TRBV27	TRBJ2-2	CASDGGPSGGTGELFF
TRBV3-1/TRBV3-2	TRBJ2-2	CASSQGRGRTGELFF
TRBV5-1	TRBJ1-1	CASSLTAGALGNTEAFF
TRBV10-2	TRBJ1-2	CASSEGTENGYTF
TRBV5-1	TRBJ1-4	CASSQGSPGEKLFF
TRBV5-1	TRBJ1-2	CASSLSGQGYGYTF
TRBV9	TRBJ1-2	CASSVTGRYGYTF
TRBV29-1	TRBJ2-6	CSVLEASGANVLTF
TRBV4-1	TRBJ1-6	CASSQGIGRAPRSPLHF
TRBV28	TRBJ2-1	CASSSFYRDRGQFF
TRBV9	TRBJ2-7	CASSSKGTSIYEQYF
TRBV11-2	TRBJ1-6	CASSLSPRGRNSPLHF
TRBV6-2/TRBV6-3	TRBJ2-3	CASSYSDGLAGASTDTQYF
TRBV7-9	TRBJ2-7	CASSSKYDSLSYEQYF
TRBV12-3/TRBV12-4	TRBJ2-1	CASSTGLINEQFF
TRBV27	TRBJ2-5	CASSLFQGGETQYF
TRBV7-2	TRBJ2-5	CASSQGTYGTYGQETQYF
TRBV30	TRBJ1-2	CAWDGGQGTRGYTF
TRBV6-2/TRBV6-3	TRBJ1-5	CASSYQTGTGAGDQPQHF
TRBV5-1	TRBJ2-7	CASSPREEGYEQYF
TRBV18	TRBJ2-6	CASSPGAGGPGANVLTF
TRBV3-1/TRBV3-2	TRBJ2-1	CASPFGRNEQFF
TRBV2	TRBJ2-7	CASSSTGAREQYF
TRBV6-1	TRBJ1-2	CASREGGYGYTF
TRBV7-9	TRBJ1-6	CASTDRTGGWSPLHF
TRBV9	TRBJ2-6	CASSVTSRDRISGANVLTF
TRBV9	TRBJ2-7	CASSPHPGQGDSYEQYF
TRBV7-9	TRBJ2-5	CASRLPGRETQYF
TRBV6-4	TRBJ1-2	CASSTPRTGANYGYTF
TRBV10-1	TRBJ2-5	CASSDTESGGQETQYF
TRBV19	TRBJ2-3	CASSPSKQGYTQYF
TRBV11-3	TRBJ1-2	CASSLDQPPETEIHGYTF
TRBV27	TRBJ1-6	CASSYTIWNSPLHF